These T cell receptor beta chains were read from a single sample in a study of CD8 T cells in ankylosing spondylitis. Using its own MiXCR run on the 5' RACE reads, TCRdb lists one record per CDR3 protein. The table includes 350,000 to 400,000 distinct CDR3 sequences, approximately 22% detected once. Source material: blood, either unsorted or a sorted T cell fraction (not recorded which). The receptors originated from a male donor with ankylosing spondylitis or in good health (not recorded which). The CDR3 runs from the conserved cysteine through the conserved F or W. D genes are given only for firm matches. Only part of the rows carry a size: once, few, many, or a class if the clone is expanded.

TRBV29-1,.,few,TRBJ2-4,CSVGNAGDIQYF,TGCAGCGTTGGTAATGCTGGGGACATTCAGTACTTC
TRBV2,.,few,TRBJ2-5,CASMGPMQETQYF,TGTGCCAGCATGGGACCGATGCAAGAGACCCAGTACTTC
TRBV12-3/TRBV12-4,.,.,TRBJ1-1,CATGLGTEAFF,TGTGCCACCGGACTGGGGACTGAAGCTTTCTTT
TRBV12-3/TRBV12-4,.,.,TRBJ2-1,CASSFTEGNEQFF,TGTGCCAGCAGTTTTACGGAAGGGAATGAGCAGTTCTTC
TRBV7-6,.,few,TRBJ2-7,CASSSGTPYEQYF,TGTGCCAGCAGCTCCGGGACGCCCTACGAGCAGTACTTC
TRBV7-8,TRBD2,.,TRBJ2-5,CASSLGTRGGQETQYF,TGTGCCAGCAGCTTAGGGACTAGGGGAGGGCAAGAGACCCAGTACTTC
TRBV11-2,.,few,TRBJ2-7,CASSLGHGDYEQYF,TGTGCCAGCAGCTTAGGTCACGGGGACTACGAGCAGTACTTC
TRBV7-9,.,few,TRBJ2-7,CASSLDGTLSYEQYF,TGTGCCAGCAGCTTGGACGGGACTCTCTCCTACGAGCAGTACTTC
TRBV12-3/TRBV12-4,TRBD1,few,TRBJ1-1,CASSFWDRNTEAFF,TGTGCCAGCAGTTTCTGGGACAGAAACACTGAAGCTTTCTTT
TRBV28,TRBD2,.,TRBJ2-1,CASGKWTSGGYNNEQFF,TGTGCCAGCGGGAAATGGACTAGCGGGGGCTACAACAATGAGCAGTTCTTC
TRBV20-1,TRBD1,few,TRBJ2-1,CSVGIPGQGVDEQFF,TGCAGTGTGGGCATTCCGGGACAGGGGGTAGATGAGCAGTTCTTC
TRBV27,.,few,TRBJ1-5,CASSFSGKWDQPQHF,TGTGCCAGCAGTTTTTCGGGGAAGTGGGATCAGCCCCAGCATTTT
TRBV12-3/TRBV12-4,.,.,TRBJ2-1,CASTLVSTGVGEQFF,TGTGCCAGCACCCTAGTTTCAACCGGGGTAGGGGAGCAGTTCTTC
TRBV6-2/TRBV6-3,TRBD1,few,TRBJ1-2,CASSTRDRSNLNYGYTF,TGTGCCAGCAGTACCCGGGACAGGTCCAATCTTAACTATGGCTACACCTTC
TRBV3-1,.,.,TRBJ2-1,CASSQDPPASSYNEQFF,TGTGCCAGCAGCCAAGATCCCCCCGCCTCCTCCTACAATGAGCAGTTCTTC
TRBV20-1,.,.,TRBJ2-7,CSAEKTGRAYEQYF,TGCAGTGCTGAAAAGACAGGGAGGGCCTACGAGCAGTACTTC
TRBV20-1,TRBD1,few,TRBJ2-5,CSARAPGTGPQETQYF,TGCAGTGCTAGGGCGCCCGGGACAGGACCGCAAGAGACCCAGTACTTC
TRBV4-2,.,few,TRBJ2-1,CASSQIGGIQNEQFF,TGTGCCAGCAGCCAGATAGGAGGGATACAGAATGAGCAGTTCTTC
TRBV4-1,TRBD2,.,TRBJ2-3,CASSRTSGEDTQYF,TGCGCCAGCAGCCGGACTAGCGGGGAAGATACGCAGTATTTT
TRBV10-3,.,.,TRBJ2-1,CAIRGPPEDTYNEQFF,TGTGCCATCAGAGGCCCCCCAGAAGACACCTACAATGAGCAGTTCTTC
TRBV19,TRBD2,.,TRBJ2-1,CASSIAGGFSSYNEQFF,TGTGCCAGTAGTATTGCGGGGGGCTTTAGCTCCTACAATGAGCAGTTCTTC
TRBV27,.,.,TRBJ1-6,CASSLIGGNSPLHF,TGTGCCAGCAGTTTAATTGGGGGTAATTCACCCCTCCACTTT
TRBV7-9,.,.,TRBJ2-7,CASSATGALPYEQYF,TGTGCCAGCAGCGCAACGGGGGCGTTACCCTACGAGCAGTACTTC
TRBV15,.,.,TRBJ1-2,CATSASSGIPGGYTF,TGTGCCACCAGCGCGTCCTCGGGCATCCCGGGGGGCTACACCTTC
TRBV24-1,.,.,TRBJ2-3,CATSDQTTSTDTQYF,TGTGCCACCAGTGATCAGACGACTAGCACAGATACGCAGTATTTT
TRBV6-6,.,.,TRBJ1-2,CASTTRRFNGYTF,TGTGCCAGCACCACACGTAGGTTTAACGGCTACACCTTC
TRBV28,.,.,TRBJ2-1,CASSLFRGETNEQFF,TGTGCCAGCAGTTTATTCAGGGGGGAGACCAATGAGCAGTTCTTC
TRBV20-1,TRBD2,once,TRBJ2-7,CTPGLAGGPYEQYF,TGCACCCCTGGTTTAGCGGGGGGACCATACGAGCAGTACTTC
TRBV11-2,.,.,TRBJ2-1,CASSLWGYGEQFF,TGTGCCAGCAGCTTATGGGGTTATGGTGAGCAGTTCTTC
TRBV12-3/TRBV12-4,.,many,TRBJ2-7,CASSPSLVPIEQYF,TGTGCCAGCAGCCCGTCGTTAGTCCCCATCGAGCAGTACTTC
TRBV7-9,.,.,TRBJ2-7,CASSSGVLMDEQYF,TGTGCCAGCAGCTCTGGAGTATTGATGGACGAGCAGTACTTC
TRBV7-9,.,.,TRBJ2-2,CASSPTSNTGELFF,TGTGCCAGCAGCCCCACATCGAACACCGGGGAGCTGTTTTTT
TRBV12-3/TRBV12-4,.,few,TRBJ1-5,CASSSDRESNQPQHF,TGTGCCAGCAGTTCGGACAGAGAGAGCAATCAGCCCCAGCATTTT
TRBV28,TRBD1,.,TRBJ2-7,CASSFPPGQGPYEQYF,TGTGCCAGCAGTTTCCCGCCGGGACAGGGACCCTACGAGCAGTACTTC
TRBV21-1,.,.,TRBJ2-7,CASSKNVKYRQPYEQYF,TGTGCCAGCAGCAAAAACGTCAAGTACCGGCAACCCTACGAGCAGTACTTC
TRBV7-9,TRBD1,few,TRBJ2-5,CASSKGQGAEETQYF,TGTGCCAGCAGCAAGGGACAGGGGGCCGAGGAGACCCAGTACTTC
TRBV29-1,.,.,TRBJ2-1,CSLGTKAYNEQFF,TGCAGCCTGGGGACAAAGGCCTACAATGAGCAGTTCTTC
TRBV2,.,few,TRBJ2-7,CASSAMPPASEQYF,TGTGCCAGCAGCGCTATGCCCCCGGCGTCCGAGCAGTACTTC
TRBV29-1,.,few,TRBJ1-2,CSVPRAEGYGYTF,TGCAGCGTCCCCAGGGCGGAGGGCTATGGCTACACCTTC
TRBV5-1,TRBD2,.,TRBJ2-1,CASSLRGLADYNEQFF,TGCGCCAGCAGCTTGCGGGGACTAGCGGATTACAATGAGCAGTTCTTC
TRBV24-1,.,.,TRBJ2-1,CATSGMEDYNEQFF,TGTGCCACCAGTGGAATGGAGGATTACAATGAGCAGTTCTTC
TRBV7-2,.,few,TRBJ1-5,CASSLTIQVSNQPQHF,TGTGCCAGCAGCTTAACCATACAGGTTAGCAATCAGCCCCAGCATTTT
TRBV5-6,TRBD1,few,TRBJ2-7,CASSHGTGISYEQYF,TGTGCCAGCAGCCACGGGACAGGGATATCATACGAGCAGTACTTC
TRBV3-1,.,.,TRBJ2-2,CASSQDRAQAYTGELFF,TGTGCCAGCAGCCAAGATAGAGCACAGGCTTACACCGGGGAGCTGTTTTTT
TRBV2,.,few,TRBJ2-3,CAKGQGPDTQYF,TGTGCCAAGGGGCAGGGCCCAGATACGCAGTATTTT
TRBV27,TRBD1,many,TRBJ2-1,CASSATGQGLYNEQFF,TGTGCCAGCAGCGCAACGGGACAGGGACTCTACAATGAGCAGTTCTTC
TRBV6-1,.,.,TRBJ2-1,CASSGILKGGDEQFF,TGTGCCAGCAGTGGTATTCTAAAAGGAGGCGATGAGCAGTTCTTC
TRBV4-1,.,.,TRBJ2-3,CASSQQTGNTQYF,TGCGCCAGCAGCCAACAAACGGGCAATACGCAGTATTTT
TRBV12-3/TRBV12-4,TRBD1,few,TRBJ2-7,CASSWGGQGSYEQYF,TGTGCCAGCAGCTGGGGGGGACAGGGGTCCTACGAGCAGTACTTC
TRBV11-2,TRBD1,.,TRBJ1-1,CASSLSPGQGWENTEAFF,TGTGCCAGCAGCCTCTCGCCGGGACAGGGTTGGGAGAACACTGAAGCTTTCTTT
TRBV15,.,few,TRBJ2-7,CATSPGLNYEQYF,TGTGCCACCAGCCCGGGCCTAAACTACGAGCAGTACTTC
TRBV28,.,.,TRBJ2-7,CASRETATSYEQYF,TGTGCCAGCAGGGAGACTGCGACCTCCTACGAGCAGTACTTC
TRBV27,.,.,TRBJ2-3,CASTFPGNTDTQYF,TGTGCCAGCACTTTTCCGGGGAACACAGATACGCAGTATTTT
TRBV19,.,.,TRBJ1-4,CASTGRASNEKLFF,TGTGCCAGTACCGGGAGGGCGTCTAATGAAAAACTGTTTTTT
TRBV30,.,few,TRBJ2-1,CAWSAGQWTVFDEQFF,TGTGCCTGGAGTGCCGGACAGTGGACGGTATTTGATGAGCAGTTCTTC